The 3 T cell receptor beta chains presented below share a single source sample, sequenced in a study of blood T cells in healthy people across ages. Through a sample-barcoded 5' primer and a J-beta primer mix, a second PCR was run for roughly 7 to 12 cycles. TCRdb analysed the 5' RACE reads with MiXCR anew, one entry per CDR3 protein. This sample has about 1.5 million distinct CDR3 sequences, with about 42% found just once. Sequenced material: blood. These TCRs come from a young woman in good health.

The chain carries TRBV10-3 and TRBJ2-7; TRBD2 is a possible D gene (5 bases). Trimming pared 8 bases from V and 6 bases from J, leaving 5 bases between. The CDR3 is made up of 9 amino acids. CDR1 ENHRY and CDR2 SYGVKD come from the germline V gene. CDR3 nucleotide sequence: TGTGCCATCGGGAGCGAGCAGTACTTC. Its translation is CAIGSEQYF.

This sequence joins TRBV7-9 and TRBJ1-4; 9 bases match TRBD1. The V gene end was trimmed by 7 bases and the J gene end by 7 bases; junction bases not matched to a gene: 13. The length of the CDR3 is 16 residues. The germline gives CDR1 SEHNR, CDR2 FQNEAQ (reference sequence). The CDR3 here is CASTKGADRGPEKLFF. As DNA, the CDR3 is TGTGCCAGCACCAAAGGGGCGGACAGGGGCCCTGAAAAACTGTTTTTT. Combining the CDR3 with reference TRBV7-9 and TRBJ1-4 gives the whole variable domain DTGVSQNPRHKITKRGQNVTFRCDPISEHNRLYWYRQTLGQGPEFLTYFQNEAQLEKSRLLSDRFSAERPKGSFSTLEIQRTEQGDSAMYLCASTKGADRGPEKLFFGSGTQLSVL.

This clonotype was found once. This chain uses TRBV4-3 with TRBJ1-3; unclear D gene. This CDR3 spans 15 amino acids. Looked up from germline, CDR1 is LGHNA and CDR2 is YSLEER. The V end was cut by 0 bases, the J end by 1 base, with 7 bases between. CDR3 sequence (DNA): TGCGCCAGCAGCCAAGAAGGACGGTCTGGAAACACCATATATTTT. Its translation: CASSQEGRSGNTIYF.